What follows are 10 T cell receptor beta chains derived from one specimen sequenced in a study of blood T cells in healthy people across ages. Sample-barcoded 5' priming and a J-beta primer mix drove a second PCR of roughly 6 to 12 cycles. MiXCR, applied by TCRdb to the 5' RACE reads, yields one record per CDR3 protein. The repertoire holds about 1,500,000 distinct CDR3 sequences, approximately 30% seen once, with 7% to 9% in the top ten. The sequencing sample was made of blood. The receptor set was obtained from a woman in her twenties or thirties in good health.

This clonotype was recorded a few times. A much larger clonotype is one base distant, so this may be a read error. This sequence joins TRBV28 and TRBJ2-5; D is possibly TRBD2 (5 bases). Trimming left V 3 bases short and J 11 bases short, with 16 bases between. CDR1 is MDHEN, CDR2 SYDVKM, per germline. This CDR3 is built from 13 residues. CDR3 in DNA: TGTGCCAGCAGTTTCCTCTCCGGGAATGAGCAGTACTTC. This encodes CASSFLSGNEQYF.

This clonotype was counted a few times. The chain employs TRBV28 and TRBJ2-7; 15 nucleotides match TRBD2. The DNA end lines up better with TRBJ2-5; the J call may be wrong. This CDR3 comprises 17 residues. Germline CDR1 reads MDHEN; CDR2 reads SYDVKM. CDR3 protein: CASSSRRTSGGGETQYF. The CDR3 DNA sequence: TGTGCCAGCAGTTCGAGGCGGACTAGCGGGGGGGGGGAGACCCAGTACTTC.

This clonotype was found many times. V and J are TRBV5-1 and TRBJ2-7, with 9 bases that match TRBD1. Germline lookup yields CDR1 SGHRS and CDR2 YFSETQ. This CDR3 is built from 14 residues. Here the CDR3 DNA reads TGCGCTTCCAAAGAGTACAGGGGGCCGTACGAGCAGTACTTC. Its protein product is CASKEYRGPYEQYF.

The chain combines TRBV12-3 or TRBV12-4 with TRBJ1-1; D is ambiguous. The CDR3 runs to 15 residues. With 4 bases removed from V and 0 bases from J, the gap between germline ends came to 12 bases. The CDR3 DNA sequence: TGTGCCAGCAGTTCTGTTTATTCCATGAACACTGAAGCTTTCTTT. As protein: CASSSVYSMNTEAFF.

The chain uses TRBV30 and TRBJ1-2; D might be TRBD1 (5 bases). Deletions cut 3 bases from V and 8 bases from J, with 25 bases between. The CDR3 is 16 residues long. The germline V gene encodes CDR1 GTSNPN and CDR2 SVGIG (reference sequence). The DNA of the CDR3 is TGTGCCTGGAGAGCTCCAGGGACGGGGGAGATGCGGGGCTACACCTTC. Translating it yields CAWRAPGTGEMRGYTF.

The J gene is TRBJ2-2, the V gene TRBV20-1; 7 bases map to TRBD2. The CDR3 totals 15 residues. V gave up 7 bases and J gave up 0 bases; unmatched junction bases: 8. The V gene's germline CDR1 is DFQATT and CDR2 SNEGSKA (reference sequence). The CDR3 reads CSVNGGRANTGELFF. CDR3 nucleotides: TGCAGTGTTAATGGGGGGAGGGCGAACACCGGGGAGCTGTTTTTT.

CDR3 region: CATSRPGLRQTQYF. For the CDR3, the DNA is TGTGCCACCAGCAGGCCGGGCCTACGACAGACCCAGTACTTC. The rearrangement uses TRBV15 and TRBJ2-5; D gene uncertain. Trimming removed 3 bases at V and 6 bases at J, with 14 bases between. CDR1 is LNHNV, CDR2 YYDKDF, per germline (reference sequence). The CDR3 covers 14 residues.

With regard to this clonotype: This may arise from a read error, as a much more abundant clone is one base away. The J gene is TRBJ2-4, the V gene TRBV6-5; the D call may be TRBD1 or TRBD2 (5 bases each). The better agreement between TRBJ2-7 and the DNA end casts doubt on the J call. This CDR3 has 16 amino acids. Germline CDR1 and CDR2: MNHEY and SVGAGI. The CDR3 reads CASSYSGAVPSGEQYF. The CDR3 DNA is TGTGCCAGCAGTTACTCAGGGGCCGTACCCAGCGGCGAGCAGTACTTC.

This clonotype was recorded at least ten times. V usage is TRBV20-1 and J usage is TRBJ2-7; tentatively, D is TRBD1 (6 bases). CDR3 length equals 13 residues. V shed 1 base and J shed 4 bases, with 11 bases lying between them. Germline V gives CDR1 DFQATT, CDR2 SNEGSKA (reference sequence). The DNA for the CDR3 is TGCAGTGCTAGAGGACCTACAGGGTACGAGCAGTACTTC. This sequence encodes CSARGPTGYEQYF.

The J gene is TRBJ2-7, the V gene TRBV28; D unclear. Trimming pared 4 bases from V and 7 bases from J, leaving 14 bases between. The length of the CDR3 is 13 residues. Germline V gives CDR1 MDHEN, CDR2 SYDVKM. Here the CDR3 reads CASSSFTLGEQYF. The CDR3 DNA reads TGTGCCAGCAGTTCCTTTACCCTCGGGGAGCAGTACTTC. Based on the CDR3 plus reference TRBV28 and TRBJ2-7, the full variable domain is DVKVTQSSRYLVKRTGEKVFLECVQDMDHENMFWYRQDPGLGLRLIYFSYDVKMKEKGDIPEGYSVSREKKERFSLILESASTNQTSMYLCASSSFTLGEQYFGPGTRLTVT.